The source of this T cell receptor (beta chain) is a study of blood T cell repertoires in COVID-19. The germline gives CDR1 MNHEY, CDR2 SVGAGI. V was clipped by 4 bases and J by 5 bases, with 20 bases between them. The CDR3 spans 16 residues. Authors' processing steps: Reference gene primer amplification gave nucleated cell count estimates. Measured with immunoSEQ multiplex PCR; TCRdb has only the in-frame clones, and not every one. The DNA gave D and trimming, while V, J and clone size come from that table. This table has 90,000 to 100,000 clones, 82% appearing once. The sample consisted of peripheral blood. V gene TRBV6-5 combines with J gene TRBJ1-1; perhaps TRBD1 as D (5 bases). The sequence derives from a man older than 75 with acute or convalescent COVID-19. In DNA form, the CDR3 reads TGTGCCAGCAGTTCGGGATTGGGGGGAGGAGTGACTGAAGCTTTCTTT. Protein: CASSSGLGGGVTEAFF.